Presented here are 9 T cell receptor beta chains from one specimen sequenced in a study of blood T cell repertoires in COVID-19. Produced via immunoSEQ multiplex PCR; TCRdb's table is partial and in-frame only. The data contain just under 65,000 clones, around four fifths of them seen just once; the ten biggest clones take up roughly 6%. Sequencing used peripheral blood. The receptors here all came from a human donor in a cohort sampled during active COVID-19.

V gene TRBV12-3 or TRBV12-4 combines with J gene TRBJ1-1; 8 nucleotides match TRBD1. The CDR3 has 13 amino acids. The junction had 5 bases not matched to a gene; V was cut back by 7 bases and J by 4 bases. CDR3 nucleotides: TGTGCCAGCATCAAACAGGGGGGCACTGAAGCTTTCTTT. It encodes CASIKQGGTEAFF.

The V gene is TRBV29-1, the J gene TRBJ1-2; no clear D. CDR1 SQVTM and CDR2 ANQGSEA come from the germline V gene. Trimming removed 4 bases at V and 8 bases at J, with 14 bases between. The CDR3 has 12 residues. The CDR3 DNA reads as TGCAGCGTTGGAACCAGGAGGGAAGGCTACACCTTC. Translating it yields CSVGTRREGYTF.

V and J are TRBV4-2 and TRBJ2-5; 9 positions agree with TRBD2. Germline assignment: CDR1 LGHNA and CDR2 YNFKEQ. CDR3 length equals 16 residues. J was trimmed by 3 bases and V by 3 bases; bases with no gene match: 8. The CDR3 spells CASSQGPGLAEETQYF. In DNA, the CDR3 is TGTGCCAGCAGCCAGGGTCCGGGACTAGCTGAAGAGACCCAGTACTTC.

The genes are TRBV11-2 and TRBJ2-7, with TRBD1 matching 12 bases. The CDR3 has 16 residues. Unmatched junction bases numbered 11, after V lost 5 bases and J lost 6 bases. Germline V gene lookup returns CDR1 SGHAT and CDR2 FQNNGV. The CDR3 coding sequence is TGTGCCAGCAGCCACCCTATAGGGACAGGGGGCCTCGAGCAGTACTTC. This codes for CASSHPIGTGGLEQYF. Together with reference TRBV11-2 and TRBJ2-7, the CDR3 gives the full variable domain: EAGVAQSPRYKIIEKRQSVAFWCNPISGHATLYWYQQILGQGPKLLIQFQNNGVVDDSQLPKDRFSAERLKGVDSTLKIQPAKLEDSAVYLCASSHPIGTGGLEQYFGPGTRLTVT.

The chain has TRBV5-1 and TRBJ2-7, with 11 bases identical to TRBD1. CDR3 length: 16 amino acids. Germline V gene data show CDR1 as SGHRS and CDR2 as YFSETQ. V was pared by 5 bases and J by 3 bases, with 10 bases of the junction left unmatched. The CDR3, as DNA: TGCGCCAGCAGTTTAAACCCCGGGACAGGGGGCTACGAGCAGTACTTC. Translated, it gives CASSLNPGTGGYEQYF.

The chain's CDR3 is CASSLGLSTGELFF. The CDR3 bases are TGCGCCAGCAGCTTGGGACTATCCACCGGGGAGCTGTTTTTT. The chain links TRBV5-1 to TRBJ2-2, with a possible D match to TRBD2 (5 bases). This CDR3 region has 14 residues. Per the germline V gene, CDR1 is SGHRS and CDR2 is YFSETQ. Trimming stripped 0 bases from V and 4 bases from J, with 7 bases between.

In DNA, the CDR3 is TGTGCCAGCAGTGAATCGGGACTACCGGGGGAGTCAGATACGCAGTATTTT. Its translation is CASSESGLPGESDTQYF. The V call is TRBV2, the J call TRBJ2-3; 7 nucleotides line up with TRBD2. V lost 2 bases, J lost 4 bases, and 12 bases stayed unmatched. This CDR3 is 17 amino acids long. Germline CDR1 is SNHLY and CDR2 is FYNNEI.

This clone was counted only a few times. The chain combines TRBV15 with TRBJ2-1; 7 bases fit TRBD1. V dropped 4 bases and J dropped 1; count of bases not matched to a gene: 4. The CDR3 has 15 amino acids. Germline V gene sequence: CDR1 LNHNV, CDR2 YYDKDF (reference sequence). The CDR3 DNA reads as TGTGCCACCAGCAATAACAGGGGATCCTACAATGAGCAGTTCTTC. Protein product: CATSNNRGSYNEQFF.

The CDR3 nucleotides are TGCGCCAGCAGCGTGGACAGGTCTAACACTGAAGCTTTCTTT. It is translated as CASSVDRSNTEAFF. The chain uses TRBV5-1 and TRBJ1-1; 7 bases match TRBD1. CDR3 size: 14 residues. Germline assignment: CDR1 SGHRS and CDR2 YFSETQ. After removal of 4 bases from V and 2 bases from J, the junction contained 5 bases not matched to a gene.